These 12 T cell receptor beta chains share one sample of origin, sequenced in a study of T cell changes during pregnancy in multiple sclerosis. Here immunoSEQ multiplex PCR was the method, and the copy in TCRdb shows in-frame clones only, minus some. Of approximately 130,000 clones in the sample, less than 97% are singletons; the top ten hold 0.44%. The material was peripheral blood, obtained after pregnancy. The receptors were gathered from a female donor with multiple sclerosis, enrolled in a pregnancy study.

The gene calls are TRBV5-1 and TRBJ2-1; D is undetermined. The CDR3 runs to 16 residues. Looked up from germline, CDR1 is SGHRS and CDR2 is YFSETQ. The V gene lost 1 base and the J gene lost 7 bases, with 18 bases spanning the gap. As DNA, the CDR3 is TGCGCCAGCAGCTTGAACCGGGTCCCGCCCCGTAATGAGCAGTTCTTC. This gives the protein CASSLNRVPPRNEQFF.

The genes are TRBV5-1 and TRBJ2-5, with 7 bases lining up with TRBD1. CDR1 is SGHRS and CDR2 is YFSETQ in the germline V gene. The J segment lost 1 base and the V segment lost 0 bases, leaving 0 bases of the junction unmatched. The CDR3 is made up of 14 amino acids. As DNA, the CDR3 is TGCGCCAGCAGCTTGGAGGGGGCCCAAGAGACCCAGTACTTC. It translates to CASSLEGAQETQYF.

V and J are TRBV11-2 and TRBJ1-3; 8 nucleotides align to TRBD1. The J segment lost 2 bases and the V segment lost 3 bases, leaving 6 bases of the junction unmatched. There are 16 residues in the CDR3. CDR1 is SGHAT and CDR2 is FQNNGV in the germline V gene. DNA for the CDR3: TGTGCCAGCAGCTTTACACGGACAGGGCCTGGAAACACCATATATTTT. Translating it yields CASSFTRTGPGNTIYF.

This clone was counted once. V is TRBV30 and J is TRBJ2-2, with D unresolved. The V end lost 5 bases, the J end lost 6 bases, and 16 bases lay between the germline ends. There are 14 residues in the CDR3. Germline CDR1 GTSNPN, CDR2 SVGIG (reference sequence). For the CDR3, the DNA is TGTGCCTGGGGCAGCCTCATTGCGGCCGGGGAGCTGTTTTTT. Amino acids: CAWGSLIAAGELFF.

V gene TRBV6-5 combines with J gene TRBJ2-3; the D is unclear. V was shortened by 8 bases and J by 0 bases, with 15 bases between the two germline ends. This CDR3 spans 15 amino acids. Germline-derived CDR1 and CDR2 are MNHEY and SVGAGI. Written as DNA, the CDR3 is TGTGCCAGCTCCTGGCAGGAAGCCAGCACAGATACGCAGTATTTT. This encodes CASSWQEASTDTQYF.

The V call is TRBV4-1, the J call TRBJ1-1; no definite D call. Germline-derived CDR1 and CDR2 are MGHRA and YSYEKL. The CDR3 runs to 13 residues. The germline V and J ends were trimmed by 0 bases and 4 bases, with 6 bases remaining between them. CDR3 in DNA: TGCGCCAGCAGCCAAGATCGGGGCACTGAAGCTTTCTTT. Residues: CASSQDRGTEAFF.

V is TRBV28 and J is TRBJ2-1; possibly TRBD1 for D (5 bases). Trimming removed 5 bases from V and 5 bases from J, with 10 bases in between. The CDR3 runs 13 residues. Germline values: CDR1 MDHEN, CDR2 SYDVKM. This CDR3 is CASSIQQDNEQFF. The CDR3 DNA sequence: TGTGCCAGCAGTATCCAACAGGACAATGAGCAGTTCTTC.

CDR3 amino acids: CASSLGDWGGNQPQHF. The CDR3 DNA sequence: TGTGCCAGCAGCTTAGGGGATTGGGGGGGCAATCAGCCCCAGCATTTT. The chain employs TRBV7-9 and TRBJ1-5, with D perhaps matching TRBD1 (5 bases). From germline, CDR1 is SEHNR and CDR2 FQNEAQ (reference sequence). V was trimmed by 1 base and J by 2 bases, leaving 12 bases between them. CDR3 length equals 16 residues.

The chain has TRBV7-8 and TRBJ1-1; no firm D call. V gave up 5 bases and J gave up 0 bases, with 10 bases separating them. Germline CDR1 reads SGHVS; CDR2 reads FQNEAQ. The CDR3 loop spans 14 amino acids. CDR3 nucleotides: TGTGCCAGCAGCCTGACGGAGATGAACACTGAAGCTTTCTTT. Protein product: CASSLTEMNTEAFF.

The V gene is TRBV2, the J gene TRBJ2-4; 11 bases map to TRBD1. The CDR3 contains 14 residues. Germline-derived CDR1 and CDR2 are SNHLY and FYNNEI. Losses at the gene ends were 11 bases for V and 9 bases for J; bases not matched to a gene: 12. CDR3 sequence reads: CASRGTGGIIIQYF. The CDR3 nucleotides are TGTGCCTCACGAGGGACAGGGGGGATCATCATTCAGTACTTC.

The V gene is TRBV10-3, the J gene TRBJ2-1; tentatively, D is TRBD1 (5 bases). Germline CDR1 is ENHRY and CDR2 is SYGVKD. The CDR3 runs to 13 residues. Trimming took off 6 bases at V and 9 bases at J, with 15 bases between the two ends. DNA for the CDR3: TGTGCCATCAGCCCTATACAGGAAAGTGAGCAGTTCTTC. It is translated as CAISPIQESEQFF.

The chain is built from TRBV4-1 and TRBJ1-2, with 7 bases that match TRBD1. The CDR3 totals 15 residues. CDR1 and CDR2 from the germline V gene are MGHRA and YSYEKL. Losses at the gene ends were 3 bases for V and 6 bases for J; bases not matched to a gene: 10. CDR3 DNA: TGCGCCAGCAGCCACCCAGCCACAGGGGCGGATGGCTACACCTTC. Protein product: CASSHPATGADGYTF.